This T cell receptor (beta chain) stems from a study of shared clonotypes between healthy human individuals. About this clone itself: Its antigen is not identified.

CDR1 PRHDT and CDR2 FYEKMQ come from the germline V gene (reference sequence). Losses at the gene ends were 5 bases for V and 4 bases for J; bases not matched to a gene: 7. The CDR3 spans 15 residues. Study-level findings and limits: Sampling involved blood alone; tissue repertoires likely differ.

Deep was the level at which the assay was run. Generated by immunoSEQ multiplex PCR, the TCRdb table keeps only in-frame clones and is missing some. Counted here are 1,400,000 or so clones, about 98.5% occurring once; the ten biggest clones make up under 0.45%. The sample taken for sequencing was naive CD4+ T cells sorted from blood. Described subset: CD45RA+ positively selected. V is TRBV13 and J is TRBJ2-5, with 10 bases identical to TRBD1. The clonotype was recovered from a man aged 30-40 years in good health. As DNA, the CDR3 is TGTGCCAGCAGCCCCGGGACAGGGGAGCGAGAGACCCAGTACTTC. Amino acid sequence: CASSPGTGERETQYF. Full variable domain (outside the CDR3, taken from reference TRBV13 and TRBJ2-5): AAGVIQSPRHLIKEKRETATLKCYPIPRHDTVYWYQQGPGQDPQFLISFYEKMQSDKGSIPDRFSAQQFSDYHSELNMSSLELGDSALYFCASSPGTGERETQYFGPGTRLLVL.